The T cell receptor (beta chain) described here comes from a study of cytomegalovirus exposure and HLA in healthy donors. Study details: Unique TCRs from HLA-typed donors, around 93 million of them, were held in an early data release. The study, taken as a whole, reports: Under in vitro conditions, three CMV-associated chains were confirmed as specific for CMV antigens. Solely CMV serostatus was available to characterize immune exposure. It was likely that a cluster of highly shared sequence variants was a sequencing artifact.

Concerning this clone itself: No antigen is known for it.

It was with 60 Vbeta and 13 Jbeta primers that the PCR ran. Profiled with immunoSEQ multiplex PCR; TCRdb holds only in-frame clones, not every one. The repertoire holds over 30,000 clones, with roughly 82% as singletons. CDR3 size: 13 residues. Germline V lookup: CDR1 SGHRS, CDR2 YFSETQ. V shed 4 bases and J shed 3 bases, with 11 bases lying between them. The specimen was PBMCs. This clonotype was obtained from a woman under 30 in good health and CMV-seronegative. The rearrangement links TRBV5-1 to TRBJ2-7; tentative D call: TRBD1 (6 bases). CDR3 DNA: TGCGCCAGCAGCCAGATGACAGGCTACGAGCAGTACTTC. Protein product: CASSQMTGYEQYF.